This TCR beta chain was documented in a study of blood T cell repertoires in COVID-19. In the study overall: Acute-phase and convalescent COVID-19 samples originated in the United States, Italy and Spain. The cDNA or gDNA used as material had been derived from T cells, B-cell-depleted T cells, or PBMCs.

Original data processing: Using reference gene primer amplification, nucleated cell counts were estimated. Profiled with immunoSEQ multiplex PCR; TCRdb holds only in-frame clones, not every one. Clone size and the V and J calls come from that table; the DNA yielded D and trimming. The data contain around 33,000 clones, nearly 80% of them singletons. There are a few counts of this clone. This CDR3 contains 16 residues. Trimming removed 4 bases at V and 4 bases at J, with 17 bases between. In germline, CDR1 is SGHRS, CDR2 YFSETQ. The rearrangement links TRBV5-1 to TRBJ2-2; TRBD1 is a possible D gene (6 bases). The source material was peripheral blood. This sequence originates from a man older than 75 with acute or convalescent COVID-19. For the CDR3, the DNA is TGCGCCAGCAGCCAGGGACACCGTACCCTCACCGGGGAGCTGTTTTTT. Amino acid sequence: CASSQGHRTLTGELFF.